The 21 T cell receptor beta chains below were found in one sample sequenced in a study of identical twins. TCRdb called the 5' RACE reads again in MiXCR, with one record for every CDR3 protein. Here the sample spans 400,000 to 500,000 distinct CDR3 sequences, about 18% being singletons. Sequencing was carried out using naive T cells sorted from blood. The source of these receptors is a man aged 45-65 years in good health.

This chain uses TRBV12-3 or TRBV12-4 with TRBJ1-5; 11 positions agree with TRBD1. The trim removed 5 bases at V and 7 bases at J, leaving 4 bases unmatched. The CDR3 length is 14 residues. CDR3: CASSRTGGSQPQHF. The CDR3 nucleotides are TGTGCCAGCAGTCGGACAGGGGGCAGCCAGCCCCAGCATTTT.

The CDR3 DNA follows: TGTGCCAGCAGCACAGCACAGGTACAAGAGACCCAGTACTTC. This gives the protein CASSTAQVQETQYF. The chain carries TRBV5-5 and TRBJ2-5, with D maybe TRBD1 (5 bases). Deletions cut 4 bases from V and 2 bases from J, with 12 bases between. CDR1 SGHKS and CDR2 YYEKEE come from the germline V gene (reference sequence). The CDR3 is made up of 14 amino acids.

This chain joins TRBV27 and TRBJ2-1; 11 nucleotides match TRBD2. In germline, CDR1 is MNHEY, CDR2 SMNVEV (reference sequence). The CDR3 contains 15 residues. V dropped 6 bases and J dropped 5; count of bases not matched to a gene: 6. The CDR3 bases are TGTGCCAGCAGAAAGACGGGACTAGCGGACAATGAGCAGTTCTTC. As protein: CASRKTGLADNEQFF.

This clonotype was counted ten times or more. The chain carries TRBV28 and TRBJ2-3; 8 bases match TRBD1. The germline gives CDR1 MDHEN, CDR2 SYDVKM. J lost 0 bases, V lost 3 bases, and 5 bases had no gene match. This CDR3 is built from 16 residues. CDR3 DNA sequence: TGTGCCAGCAGTTTGGTGGACAGGGCAAGCACAGATACGCAGTATTTT. This sequence encodes CASSLVDRASTDTQYF.

This clonotype was recorded at least ten times. The chain joins TRBV29-1 to TRBJ1-1; D is perhaps TRBD1 (5 bases). Looked up from germline, CDR1 is SQVTM and CDR2 is ANQGSEA. The CDR3 has 12 residues. V lost 7 bases and J 6 bases, leaving 15 bases between the germline ends. CDR3 sequence reads: CSGEAGTPEAFF. Here the CDR3 DNA reads TGCAGCGGCGAGGCAGGGACCCCTGAAGCTTTCTTT. Variable domain in full (rest from reference TRBV29-1 and TRBJ1-1): SAVISQKPSRDICQRGTSLTIQCQVDSQVTMMFWYRQQPGQSLTLIATANQGSEATYESGFVIDKFPISRPNLTFSTLTVSNMSPEDSSIYLCSGEAGTPEAFFGQGTRLTVV.

The chain combines TRBV29-1 with TRBJ2-2; D is perhaps TRBD1 (5 bases). The ends were cut back, 6 bases at V and 4 bases at J, with 12 bases in the middle. The CDR3 consists of 13 residues. Germline-derived CDR1 and CDR2 are SQVTM and ANQGSEA. CDR3 sequence reads: CSVDSVFTGELFF. The CDR3 DNA reads TGCAGCGTCGACAGTGTTTTCACCGGGGAGCTGTTTTTT.

This clonotype is a singleton in its sample. The rearrangement links TRBV18 to TRBJ2-7, with 9 bases lining up with TRBD1. Looked up from germline, CDR1 is KGHSH and CDR2 is LQKENI. Trimming removed 3 bases from V and 0 bases from J; junction bases left unmatched: 3. CDR3 length: 15 residues. Here the CDR3 reads CASSPQQGASYEQYF. As DNA, the CDR3 is TGTGCCAGCTCACCCCAACAGGGGGCCTCCTACGAGCAGTACTTC.

This clonotype was found many times. The chain employs TRBV12-3 or TRBV12-4 and TRBJ1-6; the D is unclear. CDR3 length: 11 residues. The V end was cut by 1 base, the J end by 12 bases, with 4 bases between. CDR3 protein: CASSLGVPLHF. In nucleotides, the CDR3 is TGTGCCAGCAGTTTAGGTGTACCCCTCCACTTT.

This clonotype appeared a few times. This rearrangement joins TRBV12-3 or TRBV12-4 to TRBJ1-1, with D uncertain. V shed 3 bases and J shed 1 base, with 12 bases lying between them. The CDR3 loop spans 15 amino acids. In DNA form, the CDR3 reads TGTGCCAGCAGTTTTGGCCCCGGTGGGAACACTGAAGCTTTCTTT. This sequence encodes CASSFGPGGNTEAFF.

This clonotype appeared many times. The chain links TRBV12-3 or TRBV12-4 to TRBJ2-5; D perhaps matches TRBD1 (5 bases). There are 14 residues in the CDR3. The germline V and J ends were trimmed by 4 bases and 2 bases, with 11 bases remaining between them. The CDR3 DNA reads as TGTGCCAGCAGTTCAAGGGGTTGGCAAGAGACCCAGTACTTC. Protein sequence: CASSSRGWQETQYF.

The genes are TRBV7-3 and TRBJ2-1, with 7 nucleotides matching TRBD1. CDR3 length equals 16 residues. Germline-derived CDR1 and CDR2 are SGHTA and FQGTGA. V lost 5 bases and J lost 0; bases outside the gene matches: 7. CDR3 bases: TGTGCCAGCAGCGTGACAGGGACGAGCTCCTACAATGAGCAGTTCTTC. This encodes CASSVTGTSSYNEQFF.

This clonotype was counted a few times. The CDR3 sequence is CASRDRVGQPQHF. The CDR3 DNA is TGTGCCAGCAGAGACAGGGTAGGACAGCCCCAGCATTTT. V usage is TRBV6-2 or TRBV6-3 and J usage is TRBJ1-5; 7 nucleotides agree with TRBD1. The CDR3 covers 13 residues. Per germline, CDR1 MNHEY and CDR2 SVGEGT. V was pared by 6 bases and J by 7 bases, with 6 bases of the junction left unmatched.

This clonotype has only a few counts. The chain links TRBV18 to TRBJ2-5; no definite D call. Trimming left V 0 bases short and J 3 bases short, with 11 bases between. Per the germline V gene, CDR1 is KGHSH and CDR2 is LQKENI. The CDR3 has 15 amino acids. DNA for the CDR3: TGTGCCAGCTCACCACCCCAAGCGAGCAAAGAGACCCAGTACTTC. Its protein product is CASSPPQASKETQYF.

The table lists this clonotype with a few counts. The V call is TRBV28, the J call TRBJ1-6; tentative D call: TRBD1 (5 bases). The germline V and J ends were trimmed by 6 bases and 9 bases, with 9 bases remaining between them. The CDR3 is 12 residues long. Germline V gives CDR1 MDHEN, CDR2 SYDVKM. The CDR3 DNA reads as TGTGCCAGCAGAGGGGAAGGTTCACCCCTCCACTTT. As protein: CASRGEGSPLHF.

This clonotype showed up many times. V is TRBV9 and J is TRBJ2-1, with 13 bases matching TRBD2. The CDR3 covers 18 residues. J gave up 5 bases and V 2 bases, and 10 bases lay outside the gene matches. CDR1 and CDR2 (germline): SGDLS, YYNGEE. The CDR3 sequence is CASSVRGTSGELNNEQFF. CDR3 bases: TGTGCCAGCAGCGTCCGCGGGACTAGCGGGGAACTGAACAATGAGCAGTTCTTC.

This clonotype was seen only once. This chain connects TRBV7-6 to TRBJ2-7; the D is unclear. This CDR3 comprises 14 residues. Germline CDR1 reads SGHVS; CDR2 reads FNYEAQ. The V end was cut by 2 bases, the J end by 5 bases, with 13 bases between. The CDR3 loop reads CASSLSFRGDEQYF. The CDR3 coding sequence is TGTGCCAGCAGCTTATCTTTTCGTGGCGACGAGCAGTACTTC.

This clonotype was counted between two and nine times. The chain links TRBV6-1 to TRBJ1-2; TRBD1 agrees at 7 bases. V was pared by 11 bases and J by 4 bases, with 10 bases of the junction left unmatched. The CDR3 has 13 residues. Germline V gene sequence: CDR1 MNHNS, CDR2 SASEGT. The CDR3 loop reads CAGKQGKLYGYTF. The CDR3 bases are TGTGCCGGAAAACAGGGGAAACTCTATGGCTACACCTTC.

The genes are TRBV10-3 and TRBJ2-3; 8 bases match TRBD2. Trimming removed 5 bases from V and 4 bases from J; junction bases left unmatched: 8. The CDR3 is 15 amino acids. Germline values: CDR1 ENHRY, CDR2 SYGVKD. The CDR3 region is CAISISGGLADTQYF. CDR3 DNA sequence: TGTGCCATCAGTATCAGCGGGGGCTTGGCAGATACGCAGTATTTT.

The V call is TRBV6-1, the J call TRBJ1-6, with D possibly being TRBD1 (5 bases). V was clipped by 6 bases and J by 8 bases, with 14 bases between them. The germline gives CDR1 MNHNS, CDR2 SASEGT. The CDR3 extends over 14 amino acids. Here the CDR3 DNA reads TGTGCCAGCAGCCGCGGGACGGGCCATTCACCCCTCCACTTT. The encoded protein is CASSRGTGHSPLHF.

This clonotype was recorded at least ten times. At one of its ends the junction is not consistent with the germline gene, which may arise from a read error. The V and J genes are TRBV3-1 and TRBJ2-7; the D call may be TRBD1 or TRBD2 (5 bases each). The length of the CDR3 is 13 residues. CDR1 and CDR2 from the germline V gene are LGHDT and YNNKEL (reference sequence). This chain's CDR3 is CASSQETRDEKYF. CDR3 DNA sequence: TGTGCCAGCAGCCAAGAAACCCGGGACGAGAAGTACTTC.

This clonotype was recorded a few times. CDR3 in amino acids: CASSLGLNTIYF. CDR3 coding DNA: TGTGCCAGCAGTTTAGGGCTTAACACCATATATTTT. The V and J genes are TRBV12-3 or TRBV12-4 and TRBJ1-3, with D unclear. The CDR3 runs to 12 residues. The germline V and J ends were trimmed by 1 base and 7 bases, with 5 bases remaining between them.